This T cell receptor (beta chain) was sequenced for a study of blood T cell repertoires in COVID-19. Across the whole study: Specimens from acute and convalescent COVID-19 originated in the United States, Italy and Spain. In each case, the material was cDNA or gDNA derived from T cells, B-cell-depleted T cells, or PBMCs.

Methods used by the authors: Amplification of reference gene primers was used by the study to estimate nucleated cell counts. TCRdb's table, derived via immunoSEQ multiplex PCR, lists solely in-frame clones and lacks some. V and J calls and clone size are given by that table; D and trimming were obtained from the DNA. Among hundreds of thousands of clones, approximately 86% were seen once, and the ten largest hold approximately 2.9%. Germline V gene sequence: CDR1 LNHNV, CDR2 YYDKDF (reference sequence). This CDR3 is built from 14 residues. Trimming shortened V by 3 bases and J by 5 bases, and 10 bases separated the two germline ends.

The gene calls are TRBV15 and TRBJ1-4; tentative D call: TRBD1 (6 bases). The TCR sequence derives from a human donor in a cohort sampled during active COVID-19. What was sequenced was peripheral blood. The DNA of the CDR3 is TGTGCCACCAGCAGCGACAGGTACAATGAAAAACTGTTTTTT. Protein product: CATSSDRYNEKLFF.